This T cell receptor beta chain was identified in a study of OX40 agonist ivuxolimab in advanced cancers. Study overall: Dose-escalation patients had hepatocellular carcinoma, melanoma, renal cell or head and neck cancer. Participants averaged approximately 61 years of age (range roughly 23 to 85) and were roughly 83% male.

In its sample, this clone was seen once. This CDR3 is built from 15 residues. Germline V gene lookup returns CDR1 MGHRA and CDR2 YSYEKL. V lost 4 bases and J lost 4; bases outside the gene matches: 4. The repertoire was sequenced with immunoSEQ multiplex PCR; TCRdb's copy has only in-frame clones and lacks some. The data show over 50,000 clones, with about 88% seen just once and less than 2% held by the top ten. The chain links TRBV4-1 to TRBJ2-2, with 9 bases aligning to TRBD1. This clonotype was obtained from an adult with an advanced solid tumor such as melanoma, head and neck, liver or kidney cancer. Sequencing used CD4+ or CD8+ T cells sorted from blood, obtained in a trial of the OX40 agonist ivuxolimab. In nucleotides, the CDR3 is TGCGCCAGCAGCCTTCCGGGACAGGGCACCGGGGAGCTGTTTTTT. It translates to CASSLPGQGTGELFF.